These 5 T cell receptor beta chains were sequenced from one sample in a study of OX40 agonist ivuxolimab in advanced cancers. Libraries were prepared by immunoSEQ multiplex PCR; TCRdb keeps only in-frame clonotypes and omits some of them. Altogether approximately 98,000 clones are present, more than 85% being singletons, with the ten largest covering roughly 0.66%. This sample comprised CD4+ or CD8+ T cells sorted from blood, obtained in a trial of the OX40 agonist ivuxolimab. The receptors originated from an adult with an advanced solid tumor such as melanoma, head and neck, liver or kidney cancer.

V usage is TRBV6-1 and J usage is TRBJ1-3; D is unresolved. The CDR3 extends over 13 amino acids. V was pared by 1 base and J by 4 bases, with 5 bases between. Germline V CDR1 and CDR2: MNHNS, SASEGT. Here the CDR3 reads CASSEEIGNTIYF. The CDR3 DNA reads TGTGCCAGCAGTGAAGAGATCGGAAACACCATATATTTT.

The chain joins TRBV9 to TRBJ1-2; D is perhaps TRBD1 (6 bases). V lost 4 bases and J 1 base, leaving 11 bases between the germline ends. Germline V gene data show CDR1 as SGDLS and CDR2 as YYNGEE. The CDR3 extends over 14 amino acids. Here the CDR3 reads CASSPPQGNYGYTF. The CDR3 DNA sequence: TGTGCCAGCAGCCCTCCACAGGGTAACTATGGCTACACCTTC.

This chain joins TRBV28 and TRBJ1-2; tentatively, D is TRBD1 (5 bases). V was clipped by 4 bases and J by 11 bases, with 11 bases between them. Germline assignment: CDR1 MDHEN and CDR2 SYDVKM. This CDR3 spans 11 amino acids. CDR3 DNA: TGTGCCAGCAGTTCGGGGCTTGGATACACCTTC. This translates into CASSSGLGYTF.

This chain connects TRBV6-1 to TRBJ1-2; the D gene is possibly TRBD1 (6 bases). This CDR3 has 13 amino acids. The V gene's germline CDR1 is MNHNS and CDR2 SASEGT. Trimming pared 3 bases from V and 5 bases from J, leaving 10 bases between. In DNA form, the CDR3 reads TGTGCCAGCAGTGATGCAGGGGTTTATGGCTACACCTTC. Its protein is CASSDAGVYGYTF.

This chain connects TRBV19 to TRBJ2-2, with D perhaps TRBD2 (5 bases). From germline, CDR1 is LNHDA and CDR2 SQIVND (reference sequence). This CDR3 has 12 amino acids. V was shortened by 5 bases and J by 10 bases, with 11 bases between the two germline ends. CDR3 DNA sequence: TGTGCCAGTAGTCGCCACCGGGAGGAGCTGTTTTTT. The encoded protein is CASSRHREELFF.